Listed below are T cell receptor beta chains from one sample, sequenced in a study of post-analysis software for immune sequencing data. TCRdb re-called the PCR reads with MiXCR, one entry per CDR3 protein. The table has some 260,000 distinct CDR3 sequences, 36% seen once. The sequenced sample was blood. The receptors here all came from a girl aged 10 to 17 with multiple sclerosis. Both conserved end residues are part of each CDR3. The D gene is left open where the match is weak. For some rows the clone size is stated as once, few or many, or as a class when expanded; others skip it.

CDR3nt: TGCGCCAGCAGCTTAAAGGGGAGTAACACCGGGGAGCTGTTTTTT
CDR3aa: CASSLKGSNTGELFF
d_gene: NA
abundance: NA
len: 15
v_gene: TRBV5-1
j_gene: TRBJ2-2

CDR3nt: TGCGCCAGCAGCAGACGGAAGGGCGGGAGCACAGATACGCAGTATTTT
CDR3aa: CASSRRKGGSTDTQYF
d_gene: NA
abundance: NA
len: 16
v_gene: TRBV4-3
j_gene: TRBJ2-3

CDR3nt: TGTGCCAGCAGCATAAACACGAACGGGCCCGAGGGACAGCCCCAGCATTTT
CDR3aa: CASSINTNGPEGQPQHF
d_gene: NA
abundance: many
len: 17
v_gene: TRBV6-6
j_gene: TRBJ1-5

CDR3nt: TGTGCCAGCAGCTTGAACCCTGAGGGAAAACTGTTTTTT
CDR3aa: CASSLNPEGKLFF
d_gene: NA
abundance: NA
len: 13
v_gene: TRBV7-2
j_gene: TRBJ1-4

CDR3nt: TGTGCCAGCAGCCAAGGACAGGGGATAAATGGCTACACCTTC
CDR3aa: CASSQGQGINGYTF
d_gene: TRBD1
abundance: few
len: 14
v_gene: TRBV3-1
j_gene: TRBJ1-2

CDR3nt: TGTGCCAGCAGCCCGGACTTAACAGATACGCAGTATTTT
CDR3aa: CASSPDLTDTQYF
d_gene: NA
abundance: many
len: 13
v_gene: TRBV7-9
j_gene: TRBJ2-3

CDR3nt: TGCAGTTCGCGGGGGATCCAAGCGACCCAGTACTTC
CDR3aa: CSSRGIQATQYF
d_gene: TRBD2
abundance: NA
len: 12
v_gene: TRBV20-1
j_gene: TRBJ2-5

CDR3nt: TGTGCCAGCAGTCCCGGACTGGTACATTCACCCCTCCACTTT
CDR3aa: CASSPGLVHSPLHF
d_gene: NA
abundance: NA
len: 14
v_gene: TRBV12-3/TRBV12-4
j_gene: TRBJ1-6

CDR3nt: TGTGCCACCGGGATTAGGCGCTCTGGGGCCAACGTCCTGACTTTC
CDR3aa: CATGIRRSGANVLTF
d_gene: NA
abundance: many
len: 15
v_gene: TRBV15
j_gene: TRBJ2-6

CDR3nt: TGTGCCAGCAGGCAAGCCTCCACAGATACGCAGTATTTT
CDR3aa: CASRQASTDTQYF
d_gene: NA
abundance: NA
len: 13
v_gene: TRBV7-2
j_gene: TRBJ2-3

CDR3nt: TGTGCCAGCAGTTTAGGGACAGGGGTGCATGAGCAGTTCTTC
CDR3aa: CASSLGTGVHEQFF
d_gene: TRBD1
abundance: NA
len: 14
v_gene: TRBV27
j_gene: TRBJ2-1

CDR3nt: TGTGCCAGCAGTACCGGGCTATCCTACGAGCAGTACTTC
CDR3aa: CASSTGLSYEQYF
d_gene: NA
abundance: NA
len: 13
v_gene: TRBV28
j_gene: TRBJ2-7

CDR3nt: TGCGCCAGCAGCCAACTGTCGGGGGGGGCCTACGAGCAGTACTTC
CDR3aa: CASSQLSGGAYEQYF
d_gene: TRBD2
abundance: NA
len: 15
v_gene: TRBV4-1
j_gene: TRBJ2-7

CDR3nt: TGCAGCGTTGGTCTGGGACTACACTCAACAGATACGCAGTATTTT
CDR3aa: CSVGLGLHSTDTQYF
d_gene: TRBD2
abundance: NA
len: 15
v_gene: TRBV29-1
j_gene: TRBJ2-3

CDR3nt: TGCGCCAGCAGCTGGGGGACTAGCGGAGTCACAGATACGCAGTATTTT
CDR3aa: CASSWGTSGVTDTQYF
d_gene: TRBD2
abundance: NA
len: 16
v_gene: TRBV5-1
j_gene: TRBJ2-3

CDR3nt: TGCGCCAGCAGCTTGGTAACTGGAAAAGAGACCCAGTACTTC
CDR3aa: CASSLVTGKETQYF
d_gene: NA
abundance: few
len: 14
v_gene: TRBV5-1
j_gene: TRBJ2-5

CDR3nt: TGCAGCGTTGCACAGGGGGCAACTATGAACACTGAAGCTTTCTTT
CDR3aa: CSVAQGATMNTEAFF
d_gene: TRBD1
abundance: NA
len: 15
v_gene: TRBV29-1
j_gene: TRBJ1-1

CDR3nt: TGCAGTGCTAGAGACAGGGGGCCTGGAAACACCATATATTTT
CDR3aa: CSARDRGPGNTIYF
d_gene: TRBD1
abundance: few
len: 14
v_gene: TRBV20-1
j_gene: TRBJ1-3

CDR3nt: TGTGCCAGTAGTGAAGTTACAGTTAACTATGGCTACACCTTC
CDR3aa: CASSEVTVNYGYTF
d_gene: NA
abundance: many
len: 14
v_gene: TRBV19
j_gene: TRBJ1-2

CDR3nt: TGTGCCAGCAACCAAGAGGTCGGGCGTGAAGAGCAGTACTTC
CDR3aa: CASNQEVGREEQYF
d_gene: NA
abundance: once
len: 14
v_gene: TRBV4-2
j_gene: TRBJ2-7

CDR3nt: TGCAGCGTTGATGGGGGCTCGGGAAACATTCAGTACTTC
CDR3aa: CSVDGGSGNIQYF
d_gene: NA
abundance: NA
len: 13
v_gene: TRBV29-1
j_gene: TRBJ2-4

CDR3nt: TGCAGCGTTGAAGGGGGGCAGACCGATTCCTACGAGCAGTACTTC
CDR3aa: CSVEGGQTDSYEQYF
d_gene: NA
abundance: NA
len: 15
v_gene: TRBV29-1
j_gene: TRBJ2-7

CDR3nt: TGCAGTGCCCAGCCCCCAGCGGGAGGCACCAATGAGCAGTTCTTC
CDR3aa: CSAQPPAGGTNEQFF
d_gene: TRBD2
abundance: NA
len: 15
v_gene: TRBV20-1
j_gene: TRBJ2-1

CDR3nt: TGTGCCAGCAGTTTACAGAACTCACCCCTCCACTTT
CDR3aa: CASSLQNSPLHF
d_gene: NA
abundance: NA
len: 12
v_gene: TRBV7-2
j_gene: TRBJ1-6

CDR3nt: TGTGCCAGCAGCCCATCCGGGCCCCTAAACATTCAGTACTTC
CDR3aa: CASSPSGPLNIQYF
d_gene: NA
abundance: many
len: 14
v_gene: TRBV7-9
j_gene: TRBJ2-4

CDR3nt: TGCGCCAGCAGCCAAGGCAGGGGTGGGGGAGAGACCCAGTACTTC
CDR3aa: CASSQGRGGGETQYF
d_gene: NA
abundance: many
len: 15
v_gene: TRBV4-1
j_gene: TRBJ2-5